These 24 T cell receptor beta chains came from one sample sequenced in a study of T-cell reconstitution after alpha-beta-depleted transplantation in children. Preparation of the TCRbeta library was carried out with unique molecular identifiers. TCRdb processed the PCR reads anew with MiXCR; each CDR3 protein has one entry. The sample lists about 420,000 distinct CDR3 sequences, about 11% seen once, with 4.5% to 7% in the top ten. The sequencing here drew on PBMCs from the stem cell graft donor, taken from the stem cell graft. The receptors derive from a human donor who donated a stem cell graft to a child with acute myeloid leukemia.

The CDR3 nucleotides read TGTGCCAGCAGCGTAAGAACGGGTATCGGAGATACGCAGTATTTT. Its translation: CASSVRTGIGDTQYF. The rearrangement links TRBV9 to TRBJ2-3, with unresolved D. Trimming cost V 1 base and J 5 bases, with 14 bases left between them. Germline V gives CDR1 SGDLS, CDR2 YYNGEE. The CDR3 length is 15 residues.

This clonotype was seen ten or more times. The chain uses TRBV6-5 and TRBJ2-3; D gene unclear. V was pared by 2 bases and J by 1 base, with 13 bases between. The CDR3 contains 16 residues. Germline V gives CDR1 MNHEY, CDR2 SVGAGI. DNA of the CDR3: TGTGCCAGCAGTTACGGGCTTGGTGGGGGCACAGATACGCAGTATTTT. Its translation: CASSYGLGGGTDTQYF.

The genes are TRBV18 and TRBJ1-4; TRBD1 matches 7 bases. Germline lookup yields CDR1 KGHSH and CDR2 LQKENI. The V and J ends lost 6 bases and 8 bases, in that order; junction bases with no gene match: 12. This CDR3 is 15 amino acids long. CDR3 amino acids: CASSPQGGPPEKLFF. The CDR3 DNA sequence: TGTGCCAGCTCGCCCCAGGGGGGACCCCCAGAAAAACTGTTTTTT. The whole variable domain, remainder taken from reference TRBV18 and TRBJ1-4, is NAGVMQNPRHLVRRRGQEARLRCSPMKGHSHVYWYRQLPEEGLKFMVYLQKENIIDESGMPKERFSAEFPKEGPSILRIQQVVRGDSAAYFCASSPQGGPPEKLFFGSGTQLSVL.

CDR3 protein: CASSLGAGAPEAFF. CDR3 nucleotides: TGCGCCAGCAGCTTGGGGGCAGGGGCCCCTGAAGCTTTCTTT. The rearrangement links TRBV5-1 to TRBJ1-1; weak D call: TRBD1 (6 bases). Germline V gene sequence: CDR1 SGHRS, CDR2 YFSETQ. CDR3 size: 14 residues. Trimming left V 0 bases short and J 6 bases short, with 12 bases between. Using reference TRBV5-1 and TRBJ1-1 for the parts outside the CDR3, the full variable domain is KAGVTQTPRYLIKTRGQQVTLSCSPISGHRSVSWYQQTPGQGLQFLFEYFSETQRNKGNFPGRFSGRQFSNSRSEMNVSTLELGDSALYLCASSLGAGAPEAFFGQGTRLTVV.

In this sample, this clonotype turned up once. The chain has TRBV11-2 and TRBJ2-3, with D perhaps TRBD2 (6 bases). Germline V gives CDR1 SGHAT, CDR2 FQNNGV. Trimming stripped 5 bases from V and 2 bases from J, with 17 bases between. This CDR3 spans 16 amino acids. The CDR3: CASSPPGRGNTDTQYF. The CDR3 DNA reads as TGTGCCAGCAGCCCACCTGGTCGGGGGAACACAGATACGCAGTATTTT.

This clonotype occurred a few times. Relative to the germline gene, one junction end is altered; a read error may explain this. The V and J genes are TRBV18 and TRBJ2-1, with 9 bases that match TRBD1. Germline loops: CDR1 KGHSH, CDR2 LQKENI. The CDR3 sequence is 16 residues long. The chain's CDR3 is CASSPLPGQGRGEQFF. The CDR3 DNA reads TGTGCCAGCTCTCCACTTCCGGGACAGGGACGCGGTGAGCAGTTCTTC.

The chain couples TRBV19 to TRBJ2-2, with D perhaps matching TRBD1 (7 bases). V lost 4 bases and J 1 base, leaving 16 bases between the germline ends. The CDR3 has 17 amino acids. The germline V gene has CDR1 LNHDA and CDR2 SQIVND (reference sequence). This CDR3 is CASSKTPQGGNTGELFF. CDR3 coding DNA: TGTGCCAGTAGTAAAACCCCCCAGGGGGGGAACACCGGGGAGCTGTTTTTT.

The rearrangement joins TRBV6-2 or TRBV6-3 to TRBJ1-1; D gene uncertain. Germline CDR1 reads MNHEY; CDR2 reads SVGEGT. V was clipped by 2 bases and J by 1 base, with 17 bases between them. The CDR3 is made up of 17 amino acids. CDR3 sequence (DNA): TGTGCCAGCAGTTACAATACCGGGATGTCGACGAACACTGAAGCTTTCTTT. Protein product: CASSYNTGMSTNTEAFF.

The table lists this clonotype with a few counts. The chain combines TRBV3-1 with TRBJ2-3, with TRBD1 matching over 9 bases. With V trimmed by 2 bases and J by 5 bases, 8 bases remained unmatched. CDR1 and CDR2 (germline): LGHDT, YNNKEL (reference sequence). The CDR3 extends over 16 amino acids. CDR3 in DNA: TGTGCCAGCAGCCAAACCGGGACAGGGTATGGAGATACGCAGTATTTT. Residues: CASSQTGTGYGDTQYF.

In its sample, this clonotype was seen a few times. The chain links TRBV12-3 or TRBV12-4 to TRBJ2-5, with 7 bases fitting TRBD2. The CDR3 has 15 residues. V shed 6 bases, J shed 7 bases, and the junction held 14 bases outside the gene matches. CDR3 sequence reads: CASSGGGGRRGTQYF. In DNA, the CDR3 is TGTGCCAGCAGCGGGGGTGGCGGGAGACGGGGGACCCAGTACTTC.

J is TRBJ2-1 and V is TRBV7-2, with D perhaps matching TRBD2 (5 bases). The CDR3 runs to 11 residues. CDR1 is SGHTA, CDR2 FQGNSA, per germline. V was pared by 7 bases and J by 8 bases, with 9 bases between. CDR3: CASIAGHEQFF. CDR3 DNA sequence: TGTGCCAGCATCGCGGGCCATGAGCAGTTCTTC.

Comments on this clonotype: This may stem from a read error, because a much larger clone lies one nucleotide away. This sequence joins TRBV29-1 and TRBJ1-2, with D uncertain. The germline gives CDR1 SQVTM, CDR2 ANQGSEA. Deletions cut 2 bases from V and 6 bases from J, with 10 bases between. CDR3 length: 12 amino acids. CDR3 DNA sequence: TGCAGCGTTGAAAACTTCGAGGATGGCTACACCTTC. Its protein is CSVENFEDGYTF. The full variable domain, rest sourced from reference TRBV29-1 and TRBJ1-2, is SAVISQKPSRDICQRGTSLTIQCQVDSQVTMMFWYRQQPGQSLTLIATANQGSEATYESGFVIDKFPISRPNLTFSTLTVSNMSPEDSSIYLCSVENFEDGYTFGSGTRLTVV.

This clonotype was detected a few times. V usage is TRBV14 and J usage is TRBJ2-3; D perhaps matches TRBD2 (6 bases). The CDR3 extends over 14 amino acids. The ends were cut back, 1 base at V and 5 bases at J, with 10 bases in the middle. Germline CDR1 is SGHDN and CDR2 is FVKESK. CDR3 protein: CASSQVGGEDTQYF. CDR3 sequence (DNA): TGTGCCAGCAGCCAAGTCGGGGGTGAAGATACGCAGTATTTT.

This clonotype was counted only a few times. The V gene is TRBV27, the J gene TRBJ1-2; D possibly corresponds to TRBD1 (6 bases). Germline CDR1 reads MNHEY; CDR2 reads SMNVEV (reference sequence). The CDR3 runs to 13 residues. V shed 3 bases and J shed 7 bases, with 12 bases lying between them. The CDR3 DNA follows: TGTGCCAGCAGTTTGAACGGGGGCGGTGGCTACACCTTC. This codes for CASSLNGGGGYTF.

This clonotype has only a few counts. The chain recombines TRBV3-1 with TRBJ1-1, with TRBD1 identical over 10 bases. This CDR3 region has 17 residues. Unmatched junction bases numbered 15, after V lost 3 bases and J lost 8 bases. Germline CDR1 reads LGHDT; CDR2 reads YNNKEL (reference sequence). CDR3 sequence reads: CASSHPTGGLSPTEAFF. The DNA for the CDR3 is TGTGCCAGCAGCCACCCGACAGGGGGCCTTTCTCCAACCGAAGCTTTCTTT.

In its sample, this clonotype was seen many times. The chain has TRBV10-3 and TRBJ1-1; the D is unclear. The CDR3 is 13 amino acids. The germline V gene encodes CDR1 ENHRY and CDR2 SYGVKD. V lost 4 bases and J 1 base, leaving 7 bases between the germline ends. In nucleotides, the CDR3 is TGTGCCATCAGTGGGCACGAGAACACTGAAGCTTTCTTT. Translation: CAISGHENTEAFF.

This clonotype has at least ten counts. The chain recombines TRBV10-2 with TRBJ2-2; D perhaps matches TRBD2 (5 bases). V was clipped by 6 bases and J by 7 bases, with 6 bases between them. This CDR3 comprises 11 residues. Per germline, CDR1 WSHSY and CDR2 SAAADI. The CDR3 DNA is TGCGCCAGCAGGGGGAGCGGGGAGCTGTTTTTT. The encoded protein is CASRGSGELFF.

This clonotype came up many times. The J gene is TRBJ1-1, the V gene TRBV4-3; 7 bases agree with TRBD1. V shed 0 bases, J shed 3 bases, and the junction held 4 bases outside the gene matches. The CDR3 is 15 residues long. Per germline, CDR1 LGHNA and CDR2 YSLEER. CDR3 amino acids: CASSQDPGGDTEAFF. CDR3 coding DNA: TGCGCCAGCAGCCAAGACCCAGGGGGGGACACTGAAGCTTTCTTT.

The chain recombines TRBV29-1 with TRBJ2-3; the match to TRBD2 covers 7 bases. Germline V gene lookup returns CDR1 SQVTM and CDR2 ANQGSEA. V shed 3 bases and J 6 bases; nucleotides not matched to a gene: 3. The CDR3 runs 12 residues. CDR3 DNA: TGCAGCGTTGATGGGGGGGTGGATACGCAGTATTTT. Translating it yields CSVDGGVDTQYF.

The sample holds a few counts of this clonotype. The V gene is TRBV12-3 or TRBV12-4, the J gene TRBJ2-2; 8 nucleotides align to TRBD2. V dropped 5 bases and J dropped 0; count of bases not matched to a gene: 8. This CDR3 has 17 amino acids. CDR3 loop: CASSSFSGATNTGELFF. CDR3 in DNA: TGTGCCAGCAGTAGCTTTAGCGGGGCGACGAACACCGGGGAGCTGTTTTTT.

This clonotype was counted ten times or more. This chain joins TRBV9 and TRBJ2-5, with 11 bases identical to TRBD2. CDR1 is SGDLS, CDR2 YYNGEE, per germline. The CDR3 is 15 residues long. J was trimmed by 2 bases and V by 4 bases; bases with no gene match: 4. The DNA for the CDR3 is TGTGCCAGCAGCCCCCCTAGCGGGGGGCAAGAGACCCAGTACTTC. This encodes CASSPPSGGQETQYF.

The rearrangement links TRBV7-9 to TRBJ2-5, with 7 nucleotides matching TRBD2. V lost 5 bases to trimming and J lost 1 base; unmatched junction nucleotides: 7. CDR1 and CDR2 (germline): SEHNR, FQNEAQ (reference sequence). The CDR3 has 15 residues. The CDR3 DNA follows: TGTGCCAGCAGCCCAAGCGGGATAACCCAAGAGACCCAGTACTTC. Translating gives CASSPSGITQETQYF.

The chain joins TRBV24-1 to TRBJ2-5; 10 bases match TRBD1. The germline V gene has CDR1 KGHDR and CDR2 SFDVKD. Trimming cost V 3 bases and J 4 bases; bases outside gene matches: 4. The CDR3 contains 15 residues. CDR3 DNA sequence: TGTGCCACCAGTGATGGGACAGGGGTAAGAGAGACCCAGTACTTC. The encoded protein is CATSDGTGVRETQYF.

The sample holds many counts of this clonotype. The gene calls are TRBV9 and TRBJ2-1; D ambiguous. Germline lookup yields CDR1 SGDLS and CDR2 YYNGEE. Deletions cut 0 bases from V and 4 bases from J, with 11 bases between. The CDR3 totals 15 residues. The CDR3 region has the DNA TGTGCCAGCAGCGTAGACAGTGTACCTTACAATGAGCAGTTCTTC. It translates to CASSVDSVPYNEQFF.